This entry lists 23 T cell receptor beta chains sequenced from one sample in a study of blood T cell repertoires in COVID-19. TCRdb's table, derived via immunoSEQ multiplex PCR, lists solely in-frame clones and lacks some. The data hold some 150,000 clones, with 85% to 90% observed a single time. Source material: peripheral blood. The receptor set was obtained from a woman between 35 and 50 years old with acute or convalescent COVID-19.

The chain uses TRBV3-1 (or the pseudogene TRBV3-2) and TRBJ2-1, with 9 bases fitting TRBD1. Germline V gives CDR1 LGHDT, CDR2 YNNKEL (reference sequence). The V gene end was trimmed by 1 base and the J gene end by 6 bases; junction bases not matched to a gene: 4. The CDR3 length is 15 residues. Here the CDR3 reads CASSQGQGVFNEQFF. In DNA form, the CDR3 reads TGTGCCAGCAGCCAAGGACAGGGGGTGTTCAATGAGCAGTTCTTC.

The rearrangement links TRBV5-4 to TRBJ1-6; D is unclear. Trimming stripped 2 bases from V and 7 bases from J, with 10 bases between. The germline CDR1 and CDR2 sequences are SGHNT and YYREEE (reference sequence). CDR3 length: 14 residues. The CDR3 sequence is CASSLRVLNSPLHF. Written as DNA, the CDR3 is TGTGCCAGCAGCTTACGGGTCCTGAATTCACCCCTCCACTTT.

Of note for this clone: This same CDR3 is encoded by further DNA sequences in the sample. In DNA, the CDR3 is TGTGCCAGTAGTCTCTCCGGGACTGGGGATTCACCCCTCCACTTT. Translation: CASSLSGTGDSPLHF. The chain couples TRBV19 to TRBJ1-6, with a possible D match to TRBD1 (5 bases). This CDR3 spans 15 amino acids. Germline CDR1 and CDR2: LNHDA and SQIVND (reference sequence). The germline V and J ends were trimmed by 5 bases and 8 bases, with 16 bases remaining between them.

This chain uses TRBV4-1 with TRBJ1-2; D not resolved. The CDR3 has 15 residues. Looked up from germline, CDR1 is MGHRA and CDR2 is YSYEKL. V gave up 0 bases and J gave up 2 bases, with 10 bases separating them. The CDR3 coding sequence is TGCGCCAGCAGCCAAGATCTGAGGTCCAACTATGGCTACACCTTC. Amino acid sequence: CASSQDLRSNYGYTF.

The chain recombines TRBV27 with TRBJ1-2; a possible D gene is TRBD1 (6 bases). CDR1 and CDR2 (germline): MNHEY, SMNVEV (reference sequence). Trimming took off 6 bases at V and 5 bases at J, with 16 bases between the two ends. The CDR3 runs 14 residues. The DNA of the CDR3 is TGTGCCAGCAGGTCAGGGGTACTCCTTTATGGCTACACCTTC. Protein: CASRSGVLLYGYTF.

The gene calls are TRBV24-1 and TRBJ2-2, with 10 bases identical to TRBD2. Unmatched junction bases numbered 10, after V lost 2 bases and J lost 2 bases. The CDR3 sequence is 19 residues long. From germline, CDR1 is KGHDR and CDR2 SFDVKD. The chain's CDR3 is CATSDWGATSGVNTGELFF. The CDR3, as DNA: TGTGCCACCAGTGATTGGGGAGCTACTAGCGGGGTTAACACCGGGGAGCTGTTTTTT.

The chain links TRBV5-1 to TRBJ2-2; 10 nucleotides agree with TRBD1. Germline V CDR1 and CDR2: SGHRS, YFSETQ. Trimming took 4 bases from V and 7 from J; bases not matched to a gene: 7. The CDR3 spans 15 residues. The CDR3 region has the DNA TGCGCCAGCAGCCTAAGACAGGGGGCTATCGGGGAGCTGTTTTTT. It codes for CASSLRQGAIGELFF.

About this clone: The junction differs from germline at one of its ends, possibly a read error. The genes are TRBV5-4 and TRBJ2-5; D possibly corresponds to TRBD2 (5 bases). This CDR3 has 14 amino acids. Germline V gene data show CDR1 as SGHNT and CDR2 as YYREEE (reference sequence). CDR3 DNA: TGTGCCAGCAGCCTACCTAGAGGGCAAGGGACCCAGTACTTC. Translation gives CASSLPRGQGTQYF.

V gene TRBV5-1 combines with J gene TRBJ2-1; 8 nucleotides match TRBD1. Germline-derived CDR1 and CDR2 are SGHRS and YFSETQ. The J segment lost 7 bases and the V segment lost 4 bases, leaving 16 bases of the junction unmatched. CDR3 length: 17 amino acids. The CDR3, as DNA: TGCGCCAGCAGCAGTAGACAGGGGTCAGGTACGGGAAATGAGCAGTTCTTC. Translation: CASSSRQGSGTGNEQFF.

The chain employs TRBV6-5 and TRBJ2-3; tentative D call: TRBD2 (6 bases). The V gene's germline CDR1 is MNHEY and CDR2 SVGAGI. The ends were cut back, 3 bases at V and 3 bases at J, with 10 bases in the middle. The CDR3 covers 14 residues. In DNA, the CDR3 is TGTGCCAGCAGTTATCGGCGGGGTACAGATACGCAGTATTTT. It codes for CASSYRRGTDTQYF.

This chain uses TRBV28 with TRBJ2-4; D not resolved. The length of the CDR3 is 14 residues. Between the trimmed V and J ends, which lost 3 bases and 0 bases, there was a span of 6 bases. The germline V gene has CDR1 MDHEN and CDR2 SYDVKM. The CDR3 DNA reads TGTGCCAGCAGTTTGCCGGTAGCCAAAAACATTCAGTACTTC. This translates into CASSLPVAKNIQYF.

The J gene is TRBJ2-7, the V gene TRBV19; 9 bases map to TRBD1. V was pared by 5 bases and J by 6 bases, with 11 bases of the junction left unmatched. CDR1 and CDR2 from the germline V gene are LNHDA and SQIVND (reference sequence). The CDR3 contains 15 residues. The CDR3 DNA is TGTGCCAGTAGTTCCGGGGCGGGGACAGGGCTCGAGCAGTACTTC. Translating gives CASSSGAGTGLEQYF.

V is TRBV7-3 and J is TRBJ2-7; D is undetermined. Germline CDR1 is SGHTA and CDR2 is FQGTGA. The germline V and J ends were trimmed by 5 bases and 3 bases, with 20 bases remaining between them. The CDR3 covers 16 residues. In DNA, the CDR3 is TGTGCCAGCAGCCTCAGATTCGACAAAAGGATCTACGAGCAGTACTTC. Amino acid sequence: CASSLRFDKRIYEQYF.

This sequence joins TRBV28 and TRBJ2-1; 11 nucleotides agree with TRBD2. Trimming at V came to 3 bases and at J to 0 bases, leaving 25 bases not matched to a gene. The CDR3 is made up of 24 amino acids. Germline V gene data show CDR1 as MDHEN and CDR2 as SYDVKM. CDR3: CASSFVLGLADPRGAGSSYNEQFF. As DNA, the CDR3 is TGTGCCAGCAGTTTTGTTCTGGGACTAGCGGACCCCCGTGGGGCGGGGAGCTCCTACAATGAGCAGTTCTTC. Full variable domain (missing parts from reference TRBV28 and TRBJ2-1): DVKVTQSSRYLVKRTGEKVFLECVQDMDHENMFWYRQDPGLGLRLIYFSYDVKMKEKGDIPEGYSVSREKKERFSLILESASTNQTSMYLCASSFVLGLADPRGAGSSYNEQFFGPGTRLTVL.

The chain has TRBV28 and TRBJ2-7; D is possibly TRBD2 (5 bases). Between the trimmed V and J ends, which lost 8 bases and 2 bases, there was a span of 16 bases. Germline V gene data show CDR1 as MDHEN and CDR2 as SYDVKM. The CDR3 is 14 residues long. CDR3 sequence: CASQTLALTYEQYF. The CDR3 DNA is TGTGCCAGCCAGACGCTAGCTCTTACCTACGAGCAGTACTTC.

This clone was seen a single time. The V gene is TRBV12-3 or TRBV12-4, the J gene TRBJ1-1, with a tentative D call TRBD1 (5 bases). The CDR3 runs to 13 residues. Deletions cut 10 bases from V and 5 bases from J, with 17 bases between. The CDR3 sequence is CATKGVGRTEAFF. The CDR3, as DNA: TGTGCCACGAAAGGGGTGGGTCGGACTGAAGCTTTCTTT.

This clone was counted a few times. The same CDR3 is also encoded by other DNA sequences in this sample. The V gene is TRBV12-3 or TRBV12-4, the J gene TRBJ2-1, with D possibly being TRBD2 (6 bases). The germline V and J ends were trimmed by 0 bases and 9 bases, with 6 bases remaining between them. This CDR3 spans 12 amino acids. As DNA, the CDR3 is TGTGCCAGCAGTTTAGCGGGGGGTGAGCAGTTCTTC. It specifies CASSLAGGEQFF.

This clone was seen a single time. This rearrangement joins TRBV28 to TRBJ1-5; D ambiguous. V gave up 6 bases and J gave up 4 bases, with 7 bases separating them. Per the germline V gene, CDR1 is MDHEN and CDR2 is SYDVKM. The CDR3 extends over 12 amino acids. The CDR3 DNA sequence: TGTGCCAGCAGACATCAGAATCAGCCCCAGCATTTT. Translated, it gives CASRHQNQPQHF. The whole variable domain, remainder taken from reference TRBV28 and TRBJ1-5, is DVKVTQSSRYLVKRTGEKVFLECVQDMDHENMFWYRQDPGLGLRLIYFSYDVKMKEKGDIPEGYSVSREKKERFSLILESASTNQTSMYLCASRHQNQPQHFGDGTRLSIL.

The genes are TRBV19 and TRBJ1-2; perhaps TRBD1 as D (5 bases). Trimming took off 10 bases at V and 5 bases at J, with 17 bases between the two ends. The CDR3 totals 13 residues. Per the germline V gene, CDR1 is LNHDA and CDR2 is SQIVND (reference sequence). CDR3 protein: CATQTDPTYGYTF. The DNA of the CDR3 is TGTGCCACTCAGACAGACCCCACTTATGGCTACACCTTC.

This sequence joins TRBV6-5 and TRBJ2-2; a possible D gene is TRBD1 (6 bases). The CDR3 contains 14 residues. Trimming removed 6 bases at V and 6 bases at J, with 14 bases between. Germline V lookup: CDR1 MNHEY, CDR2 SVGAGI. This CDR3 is CASRMQGPAGELFF. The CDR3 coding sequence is TGTGCCAGCAGGATGCAGGGGCCCGCCGGGGAGCTGTTTTTT.

CDR3 residues: CASSYRQTQTGNTIYF. CDR3 bases: TGTGCCAGCAGTTACCGCCAGACACAAACTGGAAACACCATATATTTT. The chain couples TRBV6-5 to TRBJ1-3; D is ambiguous. The CDR3 is 16 residues long. Germline V gene data show CDR1 as MNHEY and CDR2 as SVGAGI. Deletions cut 2 bases from V and 2 bases from J, with 13 bases between.

The CDR3 region has the DNA TGTGCCAGCAGCCAAACTGGCGCAGGGGGCTCCTACAATGAGCAGTTCTTC. Translated, it gives CASSQTGAGGSYNEQFF. The rearrangement uses TRBV4-2 and TRBJ2-1; 7 bases fit TRBD1. CDR3 size: 17 residues. Germline V lookup: CDR1 LGHNA, CDR2 YNFKEQ. V gave up 2 bases and J gave up 0 bases; unmatched junction bases: 7.

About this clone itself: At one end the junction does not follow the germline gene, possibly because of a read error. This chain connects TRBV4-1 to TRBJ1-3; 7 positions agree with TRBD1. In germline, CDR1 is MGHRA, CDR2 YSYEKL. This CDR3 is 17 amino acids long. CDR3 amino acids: CASNQDYRTGAGNTIYF. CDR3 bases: TGCGCCAGCAACCAAGATTACCGGACAGGCGCTGGAAACACCATATATTTT.